This TCR beta chain was sequenced during a study of T cell changes during pregnancy in multiple sclerosis. Measured with immunoSEQ multiplex PCR; TCRdb has only the in-frame clones, and not every one. There are roughly 20,000 clones in the sample; around 87% occur only once, and roughly 14% lies in the top ten. The V segment lost 0 bases and the J segment 3 bases; nucleotides outside the gene matches: 3. The CDR3 extends over 19 amino acids. Germline V gives CDR1 MRHNA, CDR2 SNTAGT. This chain uses TRBV6-4 with TRBJ2-6; TRBD2 matches 15 bases. Sequenced material: CD8+ T cells from peripheral blood mononuclear cells, taken in the third trimester of pregnancy. The clonotype comes from a female donor in good health, enrolled as a control in a pregnancy study. In DNA, the CDR3 is TGTGCCAGCAGTGACTCGGGACTAGCGGGAGGCGGTGGGGCCAACGTCCTGACTTTC. It yields the protein CASSDSGLAGGGGANVLTF.